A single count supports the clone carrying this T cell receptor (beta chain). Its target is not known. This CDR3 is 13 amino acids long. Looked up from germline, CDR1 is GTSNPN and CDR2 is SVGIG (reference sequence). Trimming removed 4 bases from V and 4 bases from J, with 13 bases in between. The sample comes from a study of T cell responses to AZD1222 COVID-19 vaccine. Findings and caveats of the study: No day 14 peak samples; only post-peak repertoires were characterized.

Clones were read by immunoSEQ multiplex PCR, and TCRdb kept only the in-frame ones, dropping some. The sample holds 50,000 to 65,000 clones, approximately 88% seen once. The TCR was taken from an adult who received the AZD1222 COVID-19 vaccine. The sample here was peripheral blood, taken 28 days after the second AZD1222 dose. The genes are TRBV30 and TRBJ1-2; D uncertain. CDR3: CAWTHRSGYGYTF. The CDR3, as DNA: TGTGCCTGGACCCATCGTTCCGGCTATGGCTACACCTTC. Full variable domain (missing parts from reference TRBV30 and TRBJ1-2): SQTIHQWPATLVQPVGSPLSLECTVEGTSNPNLYWYRQAAGRGLQLLFYSVGIGQISSEVPQNLSASRPQDRQFILSSKKLLLSDSGFYLCAWTHRSGYGYTFGSGTRLTVV.